The clone carrying this TCR beta chain was recorded a few times. Trimming removed 5 bases at V and 4 bases at J, with 18 bases between. There are 15 residues in the CDR3. CDR1 LNHDA and CDR2 SQIVND come from the germline V gene (reference sequence). The data originate from a study of blood T cell repertoires in COVID-19. The repertoire was sequenced with immunoSEQ multiplex PCR; TCRdb's copy has only in-frame clones and lacks some. The sample consists of about 94,000 clones, just under 80% of them appearing once. This receptor was taken from a man between 65 and 85 years old with COVID-19, enrolled during active disease. Sequences were obtained from peripheral blood. V gene TRBV19 combines with J gene TRBJ2-7; the D gene is possibly TRBD1 (7 bases). The CDR3 DNA reads as TGTGCCAGTAGTTCAGGACAGGTTGCGGGATACGAGCAGTACTTC. Its protein product is CASSSGQVAGYEQYF.